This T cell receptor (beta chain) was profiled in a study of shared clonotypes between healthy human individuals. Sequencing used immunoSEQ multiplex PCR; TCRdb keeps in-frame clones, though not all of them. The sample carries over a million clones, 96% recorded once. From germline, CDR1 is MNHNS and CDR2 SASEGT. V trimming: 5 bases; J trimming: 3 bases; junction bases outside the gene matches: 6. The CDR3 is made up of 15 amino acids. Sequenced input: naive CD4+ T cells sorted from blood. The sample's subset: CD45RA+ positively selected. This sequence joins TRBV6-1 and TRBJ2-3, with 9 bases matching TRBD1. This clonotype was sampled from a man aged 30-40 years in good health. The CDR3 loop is CASSTLTGGTDTQYF. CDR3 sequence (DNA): TGTGCCAGCAGTACACTGACAGGGGGAACAGATACGCAGTATTTT.